The source of this TCR beta chain is a study of T cell responses to AZD1222 COVID-19 vaccine. The study's findings and limits: Receipt of two AZD1222 doses was followed by a rise in Spike-specific TCR breadth and depth. Repertoire sampling happened only post peak T cell response.

About this clone: The antigen remains unidentified.

Profiled with immunoSEQ multiplex PCR; TCRdb holds only in-frame clones, not every one. The profile shows roughly 80,000 clones, approximately 90% of them singletons. Germline V gives CDR1 MGHRA, CDR2 YSYEKL. Germline trimming cut 0 bases from V and 1 base from J; bases unmatched to any gene: 3. The CDR3 runs 17 residues. This receptor was obtained from an adult in good health. The starting material was peripheral blood, obtained on day 0 of MenACWY control vaccination. The chain joins TRBV4-1 to TRBJ2-3; the match to TRBD2 covers 11 bases. Here the CDR3 DNA reads TGCGCCAGCAGCCAAGATCGGACTAGCGGGCGCACAGATACGCAGTATTTT. It specifies CASSQDRTSGRTDTQYF.